This T cell receptor beta chain appears in the sequencing data of a study of blood T cell repertoires in COVID-19. About the study: Samples came from the United States, Italy and Spain, spanning acute and convalescent COVID-19.

The data were produced by immunoSEQ multiplex PCR, yet TCRdb's version contains in-frame clones alone and is incomplete. This sample carries under 250,000 clones, approximately 85% of them seen once, and the ten largest clones take over 7.5%. Germline CDR1 is KGHSH and CDR2 is LQKENI. V lost 0 bases to trimming and J lost 3 bases, with 9 bases between them. The CDR3 sequence is 15 residues long. The sequence came from a woman aged 50 to 60 with acute COVID-19. The V call is TRBV18, the J call TRBJ1-5, with a tentative D call TRBD1 (5 bases). The sequencing input was PBMCs or T cells enriched from blood (not recorded which). The CDR3 bases are TGTGCCAGCTCACCACCGGGGCAGCCCAATCAGCCCCAGCATTTT. Protein sequence: CASSPPGQPNQPQHF.